This T cell receptor (beta chain) is drawn from a study of T cells in women clearing cervical HPV infection. Libraries were prepared by immunoSEQ multiplex PCR; TCRdb keeps only in-frame clonotypes and omits some of them. This sample's table has about 29,000 clones. The clonotype originates from a woman between 18 and 70 years old with a cervical HPV16 infection that either progressed to CIN3+ or cleared (not recorded which). Sample: blood buffy coat.

The CDR3 region is CASRTLGQAGYEQYF. The covered CDR3 bases are TGTGCCAGCAGAACCTTAGGACAGGCGGGCTACGAG. This chain joins TRBV6-2 or TRBV6-3 and TRBJ2-7, with 7 bases that match TRBD1. The read gets to within 3 residues of the CDR3 end, and the germline J gene fills in the rest. The CDR3 is 15 residues long. Germline CDR1 is MNHEY and CDR2 is SVGEGT. The V segment lost 6 bases and the J segment 3 bases; nucleotides outside the gene matches: 11.